This TCR beta chain was recorded in a study of blood T cell repertoires in COVID-19. Across the study: The United States, Italy and Spain were the sources of the acute and convalescent COVID-19 samples. Sources were T cells, B-cell-depleted T cells, or PBMCs; the material itself was cDNA or gDNA.

Per the germline V gene, CDR1 is LGHNT and CDR2 is FRNRAP. The CDR3 covers 8 residues. With 6 bases removed from V and 8 bases from J, the gap between germline ends came to 2 bases. In the source study's methods: Reference gene primers were amplified, and this amplification served to estimate nucleated cell counts. The table came from immunoSEQ multiplex PCR; TCRdb's copy has only in-frame clones and leaves some out. V and J calls and clone size come straight from that table; D and trimming were deduced from the DNA. The data show over 150,000 clones, about 85% seen once. Seattle researchers signed up patients amid active infection and tracked them longitudinally.

The specimen sequenced was peripheral blood. This sequence was found in a woman aged 55-69 years with COVID-19, enrolled during active disease. This chain links TRBV12-5 with TRBJ2-7; D is ambiguous. CDR3 nucleotide sequence: TGTGCTAGTGGCAAGCAGTACGTC. Translation: CASGKQYV.